This TCR beta chain appears in the sequencing data of a study of T cell responses to AZD1222 COVID-19 vaccine. Study-wide points: The study sampled repertoires only after the peak T cell response. Baseline serology detected seropositivity in only six AZD1222 recipients. The donor group comprised mostly white British people and more females; the analysis possibly underestimated clonal diversity.

Remarks on this clone: The antigen remains undetermined.

The CDR3 runs to 18 residues. Between the trimmed V and J ends, which lost 4 bases and 9 bases, there was a span of 28 bases. Germline CDR1 reads SEHNR; CDR2 reads FQNEAQ (reference sequence). Measured with immunoSEQ multiplex PCR; TCRdb has only the in-frame clones, and not every one. The sample carries under 130,000 clones, around 94% recorded once. This specimen was peripheral blood, taken on day 0 of AZD1222 vaccination. This TCR derives from an adult in good health. This chain connects TRBV7-9 to TRBJ1-5; D is perhaps TRBD1 (5 bases). CDR3 sequence: CASSSSLGTATMTRPQHF. The CDR3 DNA sequence: TGTGCCAGCAGCTCATCATTGGGGACGGCCACGATGACAAGGCCCCAGCATTTT. The whole variable domain, filled in from reference TRBV7-9 and TRBJ1-5, reads DTGVSQNPRHKITKRGQNVTFRCDPISEHNRLYWYRQTLGQGPEFLTYFQNEAQLEKSRLLSDRFSAERPKGSFSTLEIQRTEQGDSAMYLCASSSSLGTATMTRPQHFGDGTRLSIL.